This T cell receptor (beta chain) was recorded in a study of shared clonotypes between healthy human individuals (dated by TCRdb to about 2020). In the study overall: The cohort included a few men and a couple of women between 18 and 49 years of age. Different laboratories and diverse techniques were used to prepare libraries and sequence TCR repertoires, to increase sequencing depth and limit assay-specific biases. Per donor, three plates each were used for CD4 naive and CD4 memory, two for CD8 naive, and one for CD8 memory. Each donor's leukapheresis produced roughly between roughly 0.94 and 9.5 billion PBMCs. To estimate repertoire size and how much clonotype sharing occurs between individuals, the study deeply sequenced the blood TCR repertoires of 4 to 6 healthy adults.

This clone was observed once. Its antigen is unknown. Base qualities are missing; no much larger clone stands one base away. From the cysteine through the phenylalanine, the CDR3 covers 13 amino acids. The only DNA kept is the CDR3, 39 bases in frame from the first base. V is reduced by 6 bases and J by 3 bases, leaving a spacing of 9 bases between them. CDR1 is given as SGHRS and CDR2 as YFSETQ, both from the germline V gene. Donors were healthy HIV-negative adults with no recently reported acute infections or vaccinations. Every donor was a Caucasian adult living in Nashville, Tennessee, USA. Magnetic negative selection was used to enrich CD4+ T cells, after which naive cells were positively selected on CD45RA and the negative fraction became the memory subset. Blood was obtained by leukapheresis, after which PBMCs were separated by Ficoll-Histopaque density gradient centrifugation and cryopreserved in liquid nitrogen vapor phase. Purity and quantity of every magnetically sorted T cell population were checked by analytical flow cytometry. Genomic DNA was isolated from each sorted fraction and quantified by UV absorbance on a Nanodrop 2000c.

What the work shows at the level of the full study, not this receptor alone: Based on pairwise subsampling, the degree of clonotype sharing among donors was expected to be affected by sequencing depth. Because the study included only a small number of donors, the genetic and exposure-history diversity represented was limited. Across several donors, 5% to 6% of naive CD4, approximately 4% of naive CD8, roughly 2.2% of memory CD4, and 0.4% of memory CD8 clonotypes were shared. Compared with non-shared clonotypes, clonotypes shared by all four sorted-subset donors had higher generation probabilities. Rarefaction of sorted-subset datasets indicated incomplete sequencing despite the large sequencing depth. Sampling was restricted to blood, and TCR repertoires in tissue are likely to differ from TCR repertoires in blood. Larger estimated clonotype richness was generally found for naive subsets than for memory subsets.

Using the deep immunoSEQ assay, TCR CDR3 regions were amplified from genomic DNA by multiplex PCR. Extracted genomic DNA from each cell subset was distributed evenly across all wells of several immunoSEQ 96-well plates, and each plate was treated as a replicate. For sorted subsets, approximately 210 ng of genomic DNA, equivalent to about 30,000 T cell genomes, went into each replicate PCR. The purified libraries were quantified using a Qubit 3.0 fluorometer, sized with a Bioanalyzer 2100, and then quantified again using the KAPA Library Quantification kit. Every immunoSEQ 96-well plate was sequenced on a dedicated single-read 150-cycle Illumina NextSeq 550 flow cell. Under the source paper's analysis protocol: Because the immunoSEQ output included only junctional sequences and no quality scores, the filtering could not be the same as the filtering used for full-length reads. To assign V/J genes and CDR3, sequences were annotated against IMGT germline references using PyIR, a Python wrapper for IgBLAST v1.9. Any read was removed if the V/J assignment was weak (E-value above 1e-6), the CDR3 was missing, or the read contained stop codons, out-of-frame junctions, or ambiguous translated residues. A V3J clonotype was defined by an identical inferred V gene, J gene, and CDR3 amino acid sequence. The percentage overlap between two repertoires was calculated by dividing the number of shared unique clonotypes by the size of the smaller repertoire. RTK rarefaction, the Chao1 estimator, and Recon v2.1 estimates of unobserved clonotypes were used to assess repertoire richness. OLGA was used to compute generation probabilities for all TCRbeta clonotypes that the gDNA method yielded from a few donors. Entries here come from immuneACCESS through TCRdb and include only in-frame sequences with V and J called. Some clones fail to appear in such tables; in the studies checked, an unresolved V gene covers under half of the shortfall, and the cause of the remainder is unknown. V and J calls and clone size are copied from that table; D and trimming were computed from the DNA. The sample table shows 2 million to 2.5 million clones, and 85% to 95% are seen once. The top ten hold 0.39% of the sample.

The chain is assembled from TRBV5-1 and TRBJ2-2; TRBD2 is a possible D gene, resting on 6 matching bases. The sample consisted of naive CD4+ T cells from PBMCs. What this sample's cell subset or site label stands for: CD45RA+ positively selected. The origin of this receptor is a man aged 18 to 30 in good health. Some clones in this sample may be carry-over from other donors' samples. The DNA reads as follows: TGCGCCAGCATGGGGGGTGACACCGGGGAGCTGTTTTTT. This yields the protein CASMGGDTGELFF.